This T cell receptor (beta chain) was obtained from a study of cytomegalovirus exposure and HLA in healthy donors. Whole-study results and caveats: Follow-up analysis found HLA locus-dependent TCR association rates, highest for DRB1 and lowest for HLA-C. Most TCR beta V segments were productive about 87% or about 30% of the time in an earlier analysis. Most CMV-associated TCR beta chains were later found to appear HLA-restricted. Across donors, most TCRs were seen rarely, yet some public ones were widespread.

This PCR relied on a set of 60 Vbeta primers and 13 Jbeta primers. Measured with immunoSEQ multiplex PCR; TCRdb has only the in-frame clones, and not every one. The data show tens of thousands of clones, with around 82% seen just once and around 1.5% held by the top ten. Per germline, CDR1 SNHLY and CDR2 FYNNEI. The ends were cut back, 6 bases at V and 3 bases at J, with 12 bases in the middle. CDR3 size: 13 residues. This clone was seen a few times. Its antigen is as yet unknown. The receptor's source is a female donor in good health and CMV-seronegative. The V call is TRBV2, the J call TRBJ2-7; tentative D call: TRBD1 (5 bases). Sequencing was performed on PBMCs. This CDR3 is CASRGTRDYEQYF. The DNA for the CDR3 is TGTGCCAGCAGGGGAACCAGGGACTACGAGCAGTACTTC.